This TCR beta chain is from a study of blood T cell repertoires in COVID-19. Trimming removed 5 bases from V and 6 bases from J; junction bases left unmatched: 5. The CDR3 totals 15 residues. CDR1 and CDR2 from the germline V gene are PRHDT and FYEKMQ (reference sequence). Those enrolled in Seattle joined during active infection and were followed longitudinally afterward. Per the original data handling: Amplification of reference gene primers provided the estimated nucleated cell counts. The protocol was immunoSEQ multiplex PCR, while the TCRdb copy is restricted to in-frame clones and leaves out a portion. From that table come the V and J calls and clone size; the DNA was used to work out D and trimming. The data show fewer than 600,000 clones, 85% to 90% seen once.

Sequenced: peripheral blood. The rearrangement links TRBV13 to TRBJ2-2; 11 bases agree with TRBD1. The clonotype comes from a man aged 18 to 29 with COVID-19, enrolled during active disease. CDR3 in amino acids: CASSASGQGAGELFF. The CDR3 nucleotides are TGTGCCAGCAGCGCCTCGGGACAGGGGGCCGGGGAGCTGTTTTTT.